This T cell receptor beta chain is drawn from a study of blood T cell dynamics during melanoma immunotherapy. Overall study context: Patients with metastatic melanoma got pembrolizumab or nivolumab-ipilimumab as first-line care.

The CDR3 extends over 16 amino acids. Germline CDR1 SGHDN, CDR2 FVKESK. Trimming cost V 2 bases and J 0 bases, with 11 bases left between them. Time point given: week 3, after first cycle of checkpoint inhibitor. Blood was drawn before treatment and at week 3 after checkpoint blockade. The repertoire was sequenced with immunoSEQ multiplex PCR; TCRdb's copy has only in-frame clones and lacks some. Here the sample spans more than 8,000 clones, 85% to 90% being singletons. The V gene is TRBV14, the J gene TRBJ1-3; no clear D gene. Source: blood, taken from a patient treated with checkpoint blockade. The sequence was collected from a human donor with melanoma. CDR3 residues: CASSQYAWSSGNTIYF. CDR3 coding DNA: TGTGCCAGCAGCCAATATGCATGGAGCTCTGGAAACACCATATATTTT.